These 20 T cell receptor beta chains were sequenced from one sample in a study of CD8 T cells in ankylosing spondylitis. Overall study findings and caveats: A TCR beta motif of about eight highly homologous variants appeared characteristic of ankylosing spondylitis blood.

Their cognate antigens are unknown. TCRdb reanalysed the 5' RACE reads using MiXCR and keeps one entry per CDR3 protein. The data contain around 770,000 distinct CDR3 sequences, approximately 10% of them seen just once; the ten biggest clones take up less than 0.65%. Material: blood, either unsorted or a sorted T cell fraction (not recorded which). These receptor sequences come from a male donor with ankylosing spondylitis.

This clonotype has a count of ten or more. The chain has TRBV29-1 and TRBJ1-5; the D gene is possibly TRBD1 (5 bases). Germline V lookup: CDR1 SQVTM, CDR2 ANQGSEA. V was pared by 7 bases and J by 9 bases, with 10 bases between. The CDR3 consists of 10 residues. The CDR3: CSGKRGPQHF. The DNA of the CDR3 is TGCAGCGGTAAAAGGGGGCCCCAGCATTTT.

The V gene is TRBV29-1, the J gene TRBJ2-5; D unresolved. Germline lookup yields CDR1 SQVTM and CDR2 ANQGSEA. Trimming took 2 bases from V and 4 from J, leaving 14 bases between them. The CDR3 has 14 residues. Written as DNA, the CDR3 is TGCAGCGTTGAAATTCGTGGGCTGGGAGAGACCCAGTACTTC. Protein: CSVEIRGLGETQYF.

This clonotype was seen only a few times. This rearrangement joins TRBV18 to TRBJ1-2; possible D gene TRBD1, 5 bases. CDR1 KGHSH and CDR2 LQKENI come from the germline V gene. The CDR3 loop spans 18 amino acids. V lost 2 bases to trimming and J lost 0 bases, with 19 bases between them. CDR3 coding DNA: TGTGCCAGCTCACCATCTTACCTTACCGGGACCTCTAACTATGGCTACACCTTC. Translating gives CASSPSYLTGTSNYGYTF.

This clonotype was counted a few times. In nucleotides, the CDR3 is TGCAGTGCTAGTCCGCAGTTAGTTACTTATGGCTACACCTTC. It encodes CSASPQLVTYGYTF. The chain carries TRBV20-1 and TRBJ1-2; D gene unclear. V was trimmed by 3 bases and J by 5 bases, leaving 16 bases between them. Germline assignment: CDR1 DFQATT and CDR2 SNEGSKA (reference sequence). The CDR3 is made up of 14 amino acids.

The CDR3 DNA sequence: TGCAGTGCTAGGGGGGGGGGCTCCGCGACAGGGAGCTCCTACGAGCAGTACTTC. This codes for CSARGGGSATGSSYEQYF. This sequence joins TRBV20-1 and TRBJ2-7, with D perhaps assigned TRBD1 or TRBD2 (7 bases each). This CDR3 comprises 18 residues. The V gene's germline CDR1 is DFQATT and CDR2 SNEGSKA (reference sequence). V lost 3 bases, J lost 0 bases, and 24 bases lay in between.

This clonotype was seen a handful of times. V gene TRBV5-1 combines with J gene TRBJ1-2; 9 nucleotides line up with TRBD1. Trimming removed 4 bases from V and 6 bases from J; junction bases left unmatched: 7. Per the germline V gene, CDR1 is SGHRS and CDR2 is YFSETQ. The CDR3 length is 14 residues. CDR3 protein: CASSPRTGVHGYTF. The CDR3 DNA follows: TGCGCCAGCAGCCCTCGGACAGGGGTACATGGCTACACCTTC.

This clonotype has only a few counts. The J gene is TRBJ2-7, the V gene TRBV10-3, with a weak D call TRBD1 (6 bases). The CDR3 extends over 14 amino acids. V was pared by 0 bases and J by 6 bases, with 12 bases between. Germline V gene data show CDR1 as ENHRY and CDR2 as SYGVKD. The CDR3 region has the DNA TGTGCCATCAGTGAGTCCGCAGGGGCAGGCGAGCAGTACTTC. Protein: CAISESAGAGEQYF.

The chain joins TRBV5-1 to TRBJ2-7; 8 bases line up with TRBD1. V was pared by 4 bases and J by 3 bases, with 6 bases of the junction left unmatched. Germline V CDR1 and CDR2: SGHRS, YFSETQ. CDR3 size: 14 residues. The CDR3 loop is CASSDAGQGYEQYF. DNA of the CDR3: TGCGCCAGCAGCGACGCCGGACAGGGCTACGAGCAGTACTTC.

The rearrangement links TRBV5-1 to TRBJ1-1; unclear D gene. CDR3 length: 15 residues. Trimming shortened V by 2 bases and J by 1 base, and 12 bases separated the two germline ends. Germline loops: CDR1 SGHRS, CDR2 YFSETQ. The CDR3 reads CASSFGWETNTEAFF. CDR3 DNA sequence: TGCGCCAGCAGCTTTGGTTGGGAGACGAACACTGAAGCTTTCTTT.

This rearrangement joins TRBV10-3 to TRBJ1-2; maybe TRBD1 (6 bases). Trimming took off 6 bases at V and 6 bases at J, with 14 bases between the two ends. CDR3 length: 13 amino acids. Germline CDR1 is ENHRY and CDR2 is SYGVKD. The CDR3 loop is CAIRAGQINGYTF. CDR3 nucleotides: TGTGCCATCAGGGCCGGACAGATTAATGGCTACACCTTC.

This clonotype has just a few counts. V is TRBV20-1 and J is TRBJ1-3; D is undetermined. This CDR3 contains 14 residues. Trimming removed 3 bases at V and 0 bases at J, with 9 bases between. Germline V gene data show CDR1 as DFQATT and CDR2 as SNEGSKA (reference sequence). The CDR3 loop reads CSAREDYSGNTIYF. The CDR3 bases are TGCAGTGCTAGGGAGGACTACTCTGGAAACACCATATATTTT.

This clonotype was detected a few times. The chain carries TRBV20-1 and TRBJ1-5; D is uncertain. This CDR3 comprises 12 residues. V was cut by 6 bases and J by 7 bases, with 13 bases left in between. Germline-derived CDR1 and CDR2 are DFQATT and SNEGSKA (reference sequence). The DNA for the CDR3 is TGCAGTGCGGAAGCTGTGGGACAGCCCCAGCATTTT. As protein: CSAEAVGQPQHF.

This clonotype has only a few counts. The rearrangement uses TRBV20-1 and TRBJ2-3, with D uncertain. Germline-derived CDR1 and CDR2 are DFQATT and SNEGSKA (reference sequence). The ends were cut back, 3 bases at V and 2 bases at J, with 9 bases in the middle. The CDR3 has 13 amino acids. The CDR3 sequence: CSARVATTDTQYF. The CDR3 nucleotides read TGCAGTGCTAGGGTAGCTACCACAGATACGCAGTATTTT.

This rearrangement joins TRBV7-2 to TRBJ2-4; D possibly corresponds to TRBD1 (6 bases). Germline V CDR1 and CDR2: SGHTA, FQGNSA. Trimming pared 1 base from V and 9 bases from J, leaving 13 bases between. The CDR3 is made up of 14 amino acids. CDR3 residues: CASSLVHRVSIQYF. DNA of the CDR3: TGTGCCAGCAGCTTAGTCCACAGGGTGAGCATTCAGTACTTC.

This clonotype was observed many times. This chain uses TRBV7-2 with TRBJ1-6; TRBD1 is a possible D gene (6 bases). Germline V lookup: CDR1 SGHTA, CDR2 FQGNSA. The germline V and J ends were trimmed by 8 bases and 7 bases, with 9 bases remaining between them. The CDR3 is made up of 12 amino acids. The CDR3 spells CASGTGNSPLHF. CDR3 in DNA: TGTGCCAGCGGCACAGGGAATTCACCCCTCCACTTT.

The chain has TRBV20-1 and TRBJ2-3; D call uncertain. V shed 3 bases and J shed 5 bases, with 6 bases lying between them. The CDR3 sequence is 11 residues long. Germline V gene lookup returns CDR1 DFQATT and CDR2 SNEGSKA (reference sequence). The CDR3 sequence: CSASSEDTQYF. For the CDR3, the DNA is TGCAGTGCTAGCTCCGAAGATACGCAGTATTTT.

In its sample, this clonotype was seen many times. This sequence joins TRBV4-3 and TRBJ2-1; TRBD2 is a possible D gene (6 bases). V was trimmed by 1 base and J by 0 bases, leaving 7 bases between them. Germline V gives CDR1 LGHNA, CDR2 YSLEER. This CDR3 region has 15 residues. CDR3 region: CASSQGLVSYNEQFF. The CDR3 nucleotides are TGCGCCAGCAGCCAAGGACTAGTCTCCTACAATGAGCAGTTCTTC.

The chain has TRBV19 and TRBJ2-7, with 7 bases fitting TRBD1. In germline, CDR1 is LNHDA, CDR2 SQIVND (reference sequence). The CDR3 contains 14 residues. J was trimmed by 2 bases and V by 4 bases; bases with no gene match: 5. The CDR3 region is CASSNIQGTYEQYF. The CDR3 DNA reads TGTGCCAGTAGTAATATACAGGGGACCTACGAGCAGTACTTC.

The CDR3 region is CASSGTGRRADTQYF. The CDR3 DNA follows: TGTGCCAGCAGTGGGACAGGGAGAAGGGCAGATACGCAGTATTTT. The chain recombines TRBV2 with TRBJ2-3; 8 bases fit TRBD1. V lost 4 bases, J lost 4 bases, and 7 bases stayed unmatched. The CDR3 sequence is 15 residues long. Germline CDR1 SNHLY, CDR2 FYNNEI. The full variable domain, its missing parts supplied by reference TRBV2 and TRBJ2-3, is EPEVTQTPSHQVTQMGQEVILRCVPISNHLYFYWYRQILGQKVEFLVSFYNNEISEKSEIFDDQFSVERPDGSNFTLKIRSTKLEDSAMYFCASSGTGRRADTQYFGPGTRLTVL.

This clonotype was observed a few times. The chain uses TRBV25-1 and TRBJ1-4, with TRBD1 as a possible D gene (5 bases). Germline loops: CDR1 MGHDK, CDR2 SYGVNS. Trimming shortened V by 4 bases and J by 8 bases, and 8 bases separated the two germline ends. CDR3 length equals 12 residues. The CDR3 region has the DNA TGTGCCAGCAGTGGGTACAGGGAAAAACTGTTTTTT. This encodes CASSGYREKLFF. Variable domain in full (rest from reference TRBV25-1 and TRBJ1-4): EADIYQTPRYLVIGTGKKITLECSQTMGHDKMYWYQQDPGMELHLIHYSYGVNSTEKGDLSSESTVSRIRTEHFPLTLESARPSHTSQYLCASSGYREKLFFGSGTQLSVL.